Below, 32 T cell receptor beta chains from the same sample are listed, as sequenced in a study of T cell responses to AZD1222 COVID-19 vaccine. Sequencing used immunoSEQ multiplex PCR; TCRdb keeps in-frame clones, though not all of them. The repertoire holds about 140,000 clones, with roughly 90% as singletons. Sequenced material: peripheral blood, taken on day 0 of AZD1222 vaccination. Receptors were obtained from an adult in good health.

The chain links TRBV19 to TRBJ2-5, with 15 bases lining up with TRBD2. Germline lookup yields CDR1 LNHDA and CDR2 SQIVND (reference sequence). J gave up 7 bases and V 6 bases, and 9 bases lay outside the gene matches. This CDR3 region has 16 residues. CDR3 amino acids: CASRAGTSGGQGTQYF. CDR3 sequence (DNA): TGTGCCAGTAGAGCCGGGACTAGCGGGGGGCAGGGGACCCAGTACTTC.

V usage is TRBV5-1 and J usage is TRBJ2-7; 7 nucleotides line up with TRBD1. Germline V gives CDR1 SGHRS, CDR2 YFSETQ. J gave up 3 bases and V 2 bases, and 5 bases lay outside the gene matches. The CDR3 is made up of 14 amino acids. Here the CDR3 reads CASSLGGYYYEQYF. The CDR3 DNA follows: TGCGCCAGCAGCTTAGGGGGCTACTACTACGAGCAGTACTTC. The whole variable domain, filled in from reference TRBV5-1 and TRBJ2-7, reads KAGVTQTPRYLIKTRGQQVTLSCSPISGHRSVSWYQQTPGQGLQFLFEYFSETQRNKGNFPGRFSGRQFSNSRSEMNVSTLELGDSALYLCASSLGGYYYEQYFGPGTRLTVT.

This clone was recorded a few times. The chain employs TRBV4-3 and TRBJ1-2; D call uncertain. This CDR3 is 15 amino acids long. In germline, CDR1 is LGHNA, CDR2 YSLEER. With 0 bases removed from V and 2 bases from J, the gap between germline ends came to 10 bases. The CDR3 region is CASSQETWGNYGYTF. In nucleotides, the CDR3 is TGCGCCAGCAGCCAAGAAACCTGGGGAAACTATGGCTACACCTTC.

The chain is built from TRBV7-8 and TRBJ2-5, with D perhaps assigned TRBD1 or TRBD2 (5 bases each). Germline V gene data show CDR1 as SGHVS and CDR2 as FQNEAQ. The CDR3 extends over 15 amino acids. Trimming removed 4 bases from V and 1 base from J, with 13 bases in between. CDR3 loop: CASSWGGDPQETQYF. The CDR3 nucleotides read TGTGCCAGCAGCTGGGGTGGGGACCCCCAAGAGACCCAGTACTTC.

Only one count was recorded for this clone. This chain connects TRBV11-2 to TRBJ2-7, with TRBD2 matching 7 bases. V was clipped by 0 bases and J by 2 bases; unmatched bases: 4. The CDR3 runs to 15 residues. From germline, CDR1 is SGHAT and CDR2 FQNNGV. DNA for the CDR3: TGTGCCAGCAGCTTAGACTCGCGGGGGACCTACGAGCAGTACTTC. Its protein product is CASSLDSRGTYEQYF.

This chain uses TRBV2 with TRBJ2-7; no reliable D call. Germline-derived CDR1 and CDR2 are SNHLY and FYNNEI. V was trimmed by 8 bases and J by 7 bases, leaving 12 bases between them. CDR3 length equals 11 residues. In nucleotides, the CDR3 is TGTGCCAGCGGCTTGTCTTCTGAGCAGTACTTC. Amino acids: CASGLSSEQYF.

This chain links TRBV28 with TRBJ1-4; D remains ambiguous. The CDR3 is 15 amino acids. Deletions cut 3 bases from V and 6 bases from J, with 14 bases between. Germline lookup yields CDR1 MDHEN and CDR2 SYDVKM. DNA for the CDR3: TGTGCCAGCAGTTTGCTACTAGGGAGGCATGAAAAACTGTTTTTT. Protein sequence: CASSLLLGRHEKLFF. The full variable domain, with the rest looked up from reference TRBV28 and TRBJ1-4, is DVKVTQSSRYLVKRTGEKVFLECVQDMDHENMFWYRQDPGLGLRLIYFSYDVKMKEKGDIPEGYSVSREKKERFSLILESASTNQTSMYLCASSLLLGRHEKLFFGSGTQLSVL.

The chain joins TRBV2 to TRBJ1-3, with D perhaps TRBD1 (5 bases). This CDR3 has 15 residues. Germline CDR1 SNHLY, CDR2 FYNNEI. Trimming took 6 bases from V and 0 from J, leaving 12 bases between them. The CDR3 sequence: CASSLRGGSGNTIYF. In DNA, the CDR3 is TGTGCCAGCAGCCTTAGGGGAGGCTCTGGAAACACCATATATTTT.

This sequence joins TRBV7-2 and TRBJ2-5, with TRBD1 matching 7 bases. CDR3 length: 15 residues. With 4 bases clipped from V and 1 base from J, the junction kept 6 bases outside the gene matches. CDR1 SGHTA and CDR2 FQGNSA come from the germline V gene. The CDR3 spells CASSSKTGFQETQYF. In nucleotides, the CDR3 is TGTGCCAGCAGCTCGAAGACAGGGTTCCAAGAGACCCAGTACTTC.

This CDR3 is CASSQGQLQETQYF. The CDR3 DNA follows: TGTGCCAGCTCACAGGGACAGCTACAAGAGACCCAGTACTTC. The chain joins TRBV18 to TRBJ2-5, with TRBD1 matching over 7 bases. Germline V gene sequence: CDR1 KGHSH, CDR2 LQKENI. This CDR3 region has 14 residues. The V and J ends lost 4 bases and 2 bases, in that order; junction bases with no gene match: 4.

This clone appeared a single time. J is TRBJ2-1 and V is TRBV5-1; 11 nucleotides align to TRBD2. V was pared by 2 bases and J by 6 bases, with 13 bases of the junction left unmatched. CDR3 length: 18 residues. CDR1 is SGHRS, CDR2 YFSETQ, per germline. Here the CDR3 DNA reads TGCGCCAGCAGCTTACCGGGACTAGCGGCGAGTGGGAGCAATGAGCAGTTCTTC. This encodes CASSLPGLAASGSNEQFF.

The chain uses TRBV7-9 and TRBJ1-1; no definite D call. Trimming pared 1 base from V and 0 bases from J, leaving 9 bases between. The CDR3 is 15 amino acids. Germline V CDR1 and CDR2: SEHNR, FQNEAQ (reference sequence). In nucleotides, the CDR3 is TGTGCCAGCAGCTTAGAGGCAGAGATGAACACTGAAGCTTTCTTT. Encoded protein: CASSLEAEMNTEAFF. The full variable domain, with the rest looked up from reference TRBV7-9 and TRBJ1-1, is DTGVSQNPRHKITKRGQNVTFRCDPISEHNRLYWYRQTLGQGPEFLTYFQNEAQLEKSRLLSDRFSAERPKGSFSTLEIQRTEQGDSAMYLCASSLEAEMNTEAFFGQGTRLTVV.

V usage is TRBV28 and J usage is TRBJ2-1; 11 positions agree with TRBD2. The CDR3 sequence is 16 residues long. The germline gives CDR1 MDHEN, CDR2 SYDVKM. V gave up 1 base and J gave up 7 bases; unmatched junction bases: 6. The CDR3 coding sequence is TGTGCCAGCAGTTTATCGACTAGCGGGAATTCTAATGAGCAGTTCTTC. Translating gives CASSLSTSGNSNEQFF.

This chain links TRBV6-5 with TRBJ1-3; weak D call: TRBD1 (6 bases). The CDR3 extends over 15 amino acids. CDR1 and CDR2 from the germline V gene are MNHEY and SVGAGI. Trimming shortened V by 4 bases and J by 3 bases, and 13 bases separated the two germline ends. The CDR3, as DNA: TGTGCCAGCAGTTCGGGGGGGGCCGATGGAAACACCATATATTTT. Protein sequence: CASSSGGADGNTIYF.

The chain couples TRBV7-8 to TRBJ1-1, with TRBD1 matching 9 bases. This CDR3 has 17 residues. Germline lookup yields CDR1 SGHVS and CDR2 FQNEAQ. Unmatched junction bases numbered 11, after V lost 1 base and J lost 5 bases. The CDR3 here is CASSLVGDRVLRTEAFF. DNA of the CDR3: TGTGCCAGCAGCTTAGTAGGGGACAGGGTCCTGAGGACTGAAGCTTTCTTT.

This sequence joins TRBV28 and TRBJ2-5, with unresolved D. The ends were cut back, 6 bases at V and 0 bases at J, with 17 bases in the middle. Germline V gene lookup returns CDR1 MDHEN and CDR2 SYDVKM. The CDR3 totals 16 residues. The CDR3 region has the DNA TGTGCCAGCAGACTAACTACGACCGGGTACCAAGAGACCCAGTACTTC. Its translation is CASRLTTTGYQETQYF.

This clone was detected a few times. In DNA, the CDR3 is TGCGCCAGCAGCTCCAATCCGGGACTAGCGGACAATGAGCAGTTCTTC. It yields the protein CASSSNPGLADNEQFF. The chain links TRBV5-1 to TRBJ2-1, with 11 bases that match TRBD2. The germline V gene has CDR1 SGHRS and CDR2 YFSETQ. The CDR3 has 16 residues. The ends lost 3 bases at V and 5 bases at J; junction bases unmatched: 7.

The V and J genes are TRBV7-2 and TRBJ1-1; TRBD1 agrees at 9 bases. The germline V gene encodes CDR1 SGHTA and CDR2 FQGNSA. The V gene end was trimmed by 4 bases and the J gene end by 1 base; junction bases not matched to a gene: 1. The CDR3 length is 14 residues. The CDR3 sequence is CASSSDRGNTEAFF. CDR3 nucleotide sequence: TGTGCCAGCAGCTCGGACAGGGGGAACACTGAAGCTTTCTTT.

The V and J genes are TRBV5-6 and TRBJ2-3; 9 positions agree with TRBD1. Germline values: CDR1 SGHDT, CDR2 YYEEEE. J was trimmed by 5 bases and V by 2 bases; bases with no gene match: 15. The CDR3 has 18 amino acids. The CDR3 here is CASSLSPGQGINQDTQYF. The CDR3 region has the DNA TGTGCCAGCAGCTTATCCCCGGGACAGGGTATCAATCAAGATACGCAGTATTTT.

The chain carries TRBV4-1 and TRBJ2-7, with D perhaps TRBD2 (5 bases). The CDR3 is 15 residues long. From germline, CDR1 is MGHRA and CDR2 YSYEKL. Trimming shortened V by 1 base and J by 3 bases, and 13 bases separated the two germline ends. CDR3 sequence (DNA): TGCGCCAGCAGCCAAGGACCGGGGTCTTACTACGAGCAGTACTTC. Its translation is CASSQGPGSYYEQYF.

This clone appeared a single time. The CDR3 DNA reads TGTGCCAGCATGGGAAAGCGAAACGCCCCCGCTTTCTTT. Encoded protein: CASMGKRNAPAFF. The chain recombines TRBV6-4 with TRBJ1-1; D call uncertain. Germline assignment: CDR1 MRHNA and CDR2 SNTAGT. The germline V and J ends were trimmed by 7 bases and 11 bases, with 20 bases remaining between them. This CDR3 has 13 amino acids.

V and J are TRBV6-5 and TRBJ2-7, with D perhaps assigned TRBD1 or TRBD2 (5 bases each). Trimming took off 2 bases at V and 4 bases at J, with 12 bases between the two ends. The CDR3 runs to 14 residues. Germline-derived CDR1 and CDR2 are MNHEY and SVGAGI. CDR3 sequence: CASSYTLGTYEQYF. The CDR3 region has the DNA TGTGCCAGCAGTTACACCCTCGGGACGTACGAGCAGTACTTC.

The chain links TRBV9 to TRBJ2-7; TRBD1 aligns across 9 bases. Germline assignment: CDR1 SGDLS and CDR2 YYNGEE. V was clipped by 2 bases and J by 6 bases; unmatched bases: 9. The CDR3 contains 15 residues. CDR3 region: CASSVSGQGGSEQYF. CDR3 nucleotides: TGTGCCAGCAGCGTCTCGGGACAGGGAGGATCCGAGCAGTACTTC.

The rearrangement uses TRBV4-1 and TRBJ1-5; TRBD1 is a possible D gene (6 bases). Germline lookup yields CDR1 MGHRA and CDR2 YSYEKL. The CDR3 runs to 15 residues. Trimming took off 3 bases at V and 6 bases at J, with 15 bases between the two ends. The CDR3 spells CASSQVGQSSQPQHF. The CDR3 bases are TGCGCCAGCAGCCAGGTCGGACAGTCCAGTCAGCCCCAGCATTTT.

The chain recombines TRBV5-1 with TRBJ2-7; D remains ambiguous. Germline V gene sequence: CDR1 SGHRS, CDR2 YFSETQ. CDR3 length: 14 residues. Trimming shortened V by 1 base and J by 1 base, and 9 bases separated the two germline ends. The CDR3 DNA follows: TGCGCCAGCAGCTTGTGGCAGACTTCCTACGAGCAGTACTTC. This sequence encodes CASSLWQTSYEQYF.

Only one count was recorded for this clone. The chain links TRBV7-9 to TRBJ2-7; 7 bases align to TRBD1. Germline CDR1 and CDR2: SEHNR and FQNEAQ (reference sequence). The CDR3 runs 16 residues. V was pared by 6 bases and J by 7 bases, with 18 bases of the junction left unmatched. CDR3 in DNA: TGTGCCAGCAGTTCAGCCGGGACAGCCCAACCTGAGGAGCAGTACTTC. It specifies CASSSAGTAQPEEQYF.

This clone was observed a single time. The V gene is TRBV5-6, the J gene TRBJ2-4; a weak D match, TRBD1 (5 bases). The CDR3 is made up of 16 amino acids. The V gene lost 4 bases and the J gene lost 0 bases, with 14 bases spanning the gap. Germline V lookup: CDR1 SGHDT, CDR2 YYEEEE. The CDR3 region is CASSLYGHIAKNIQYF. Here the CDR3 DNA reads TGTGCCAGCAGCCTCTACGGACACATAGCCAAAAACATTCAGTACTTC. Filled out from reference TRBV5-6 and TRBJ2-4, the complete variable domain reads DAGVTQSPTHLIKTRGQQVTLRCSPKSGHDTVSWYQQALGQGPQFIFQYYEEEERQRGNFPDRFSGHQFPNYSSELNVNALLLGDSALYLCASSLYGHIAKNIQYFGAGTRLSVL.

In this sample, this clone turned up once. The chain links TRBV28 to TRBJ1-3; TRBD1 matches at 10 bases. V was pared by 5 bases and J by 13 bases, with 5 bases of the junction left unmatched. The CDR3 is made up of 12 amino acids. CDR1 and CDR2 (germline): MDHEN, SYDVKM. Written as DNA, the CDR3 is TGTGCCAGCAGTCGGACAGGGGGGGGAATATATTTT. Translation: CASSRTGGGIYF.

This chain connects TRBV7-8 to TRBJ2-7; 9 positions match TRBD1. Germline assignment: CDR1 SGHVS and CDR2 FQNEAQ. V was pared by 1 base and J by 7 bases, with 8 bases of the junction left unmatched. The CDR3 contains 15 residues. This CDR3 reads CASSLGTGGNREQYF. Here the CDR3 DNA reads TGTGCCAGCAGCTTAGGTACAGGGGGCAATAGGGAGCAGTACTTC. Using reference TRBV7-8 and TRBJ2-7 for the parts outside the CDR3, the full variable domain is GAGVSQSPRYKVAKRGQDVALRCDPISGHVSLFWYQQALGQGPEFLTYFQNEAQLDKSGLPSDRFFAERPEGSVSTLKIQRTQQEDSAVYLCASSLGTGGNREQYFGPGTRLTVT.

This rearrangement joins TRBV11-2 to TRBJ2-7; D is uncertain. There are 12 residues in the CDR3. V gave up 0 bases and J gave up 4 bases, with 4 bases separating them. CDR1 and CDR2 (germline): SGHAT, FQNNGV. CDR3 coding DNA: TGTGCCAGCAGCTTAGACAGTTACGAGCAGTACTTC. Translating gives CASSLDSYEQYF.

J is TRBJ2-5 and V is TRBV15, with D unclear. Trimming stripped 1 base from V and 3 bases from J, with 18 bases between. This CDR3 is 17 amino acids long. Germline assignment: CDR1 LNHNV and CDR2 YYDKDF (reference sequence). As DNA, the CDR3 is TGTGCCACCAGCAGAGTCACGGATCTAAGTGCCAAAGAGACCCAGTACTTC. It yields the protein CATSRVTDLSAKETQYF.

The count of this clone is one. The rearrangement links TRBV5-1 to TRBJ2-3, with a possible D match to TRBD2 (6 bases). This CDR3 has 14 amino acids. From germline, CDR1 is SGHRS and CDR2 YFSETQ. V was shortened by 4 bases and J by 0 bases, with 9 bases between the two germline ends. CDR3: CASSPGTSTDTQYF. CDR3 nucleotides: TGCGCCAGCAGCCCCGGGACTAGCACAGATACGCAGTATTTT.